Listed below are T cell receptor beta chains from one sample, sequenced in a study of type 1 regulatory T cells. TCRdb re-called the reads through MiXCR, storing one row per CDR3 protein. The table has 90,000 to 100,000 distinct CDR3 sequences, roughly 31% seen once. Sequenced: CD4+ T cells, either the whole sample or a sorted fraction (not recorded which). All receptors derive from a human donor in good health. CDR3s include the opening cysteine and the closing phenylalanine or tryptophan. D genes are given only for firm matches. Clone size, where shown, is once, few, many, or a class for clones that have expanded.

>14|.|.|TRBV12-3/TRBV12-4|TRBJ1-1
CASSLVASNTEAFF
TGTGCCAGCAGTTTAGTCGCCAGCAACACTGAAGCTTTCTTT
>14|.|.|TRBV21-1|TRBJ2-1
CASSKGRHYNGQFF
TGTGCCAGCAGCAAAGGGCGGCACTACAATGGGCAGTTCTTC
>21|TRBD2|.|TRBV7-2|TRBJ2-2
CASSFRPTRRLAGRNTGELFF
TGTGCCAGCAGCTTCCGCCCCACCCGAAGACTAGCGGGGCGGAACACCGGGGAGCTGTTTTTT
>15|TRBD1|.|TRBV12-3/TRBV12-4|TRBJ1-1
CASSQRQGLSAEAFF
TGTGCCAGCAGTCAACGACAGGGGCTCAGCGCTGAAGCTTTCTTT
>12|.|.|TRBV5-1|TRBJ2-1
CASSPEVSEQFF
TGCGCCAGCAGCCCGGAGGTGTCAGAGCAGTTCTTC
>14|.|.|TRBV6-5|TRBJ2-3
CASSPLTSTDTQYF
TGTGCCAGCAGTCCACTAACTAGCACAGATACGCAGTATTTT
>13|.|few|TRBV29-1|TRBJ2-7
CSVGRTDTYEQYF
TGCAGCGTTGGGCGGACAGACACCTACGAGCAGTACTTC
>20|TRBD1|.|TRBV24-1|TRBJ2-7
CATSDSHRDRGRGSPYEQYF
TGTGCCACCAGTGATTCACACCGGGACAGGGGGCGGGGAAGCCCCTACGAGCAGTACTTC
>12|.|.|TRBV29-1|TRBJ2-7
CSGGRSSYEQYF
TGCAGCGGGGGACGGAGCTCCTACGAGCAGTACTTC
>14|.|few|TRBV20-1|TRBJ2-7
CSARGSHISYEQYF
TGCAGTGCTAGAGGGTCTCATATCTCCTACGAGCAGTACTTC
>15|.|few|TRBV5-6|TRBJ2-7
CASSLSGTSSYEQYF
TGTGCCAGCAGCTTGTCAGGGACTTCCTCCTACGAGCAGTACTTC
>13|.|.|TRBV12-3/TRBV12-4|TRBJ2-2
CASTGPGTGELFF
TGTGCCAGCACCGGCCCCGGCACCGGGGAGCTGTTTTTT
>13|TRBD1|.|TRBV12-3/TRBV12-4|TRBJ1-6
CASTPTGGSPLHF
TGTGCCAGCACCCCGACAGGGGGTTCACCCCTCCACTTT
>13|.|.|TRBV6-5|TRBJ2-1
CASSYVGGHEQFF
TGTGCCAGCAGTTACGTGGGGGGTCATGAGCAGTTCTTC
>12|TRBD2|.|TRBV12-3/TRBV12-4|TRBJ2-1
CASSQIAGLWFF
TGTGCCAGCAGTCAGATAGCGGGCCTTTGGTTCTTC
>15|.|.|TRBV7-2|TRBJ2-7
CASSLPTSSSYEQYF
TGTGCCAGCAGCTTACCGACTAGTAGCTCCTACGAGCAGTACTTC
>15|TRBD2|.|TRBV20-1|TRBJ2-7
CSASFSGRAFDEQYF
TGCAGTGCTAGCTTTAGCGGGAGGGCGTTTGACGAGCAGTACTTC
>16|TRBD1|few|TRBV28|TRBJ1-4
CASSTGTGGSRQKLFF
TGTGCCAGCAGCACCGGGACAGGGGGCTCGAGGCAAAAACTGTTTTTT
>11|.|.|TRBV6-1|TRBJ1-1
CASTGGTEAFF
TGTGCCAGCACGGGAGGGACTGAAGCTTTCTTT
>15|TRBD2|.|TRBV20-1|TRBJ2-3
CGARDPVSGRGAQYF
TGCGGTGCTAGAGATCCAGTGAGCGGGAGGGGGGCGCAGTATTTT
>15|TRBD2|.|TRBV3-1|TRBJ2-1
CASSQKGLAGNEQFF
TGTGCCAGCAGCCAAAAGGGACTAGCGGGCAATGAGCAGTTCTTC
>13|TRBD1|.|TRBV7-2|TRBJ2-5
CASSTGGVETQYF
TGTGCCAGCAGCACAGGGGGCGTAGAGACCCAGTACTTC
>11|.|few|TRBV20-1|TRBJ2-5
CSAWQGETQYF
TGCAGTGCGTGGCAGGGGGAGACCCAGTACTTC
>16|TRBD2|.|TRBV9|TRBJ2-2
CASSPASGKNTGELFF
TGTGCCAGCAGCCCCGCTAGCGGGAAAAACACCGGGGAGCTGTTTTTT
>16|TRBD2|.|TRBV11-2|TRBJ2-7
CASSPSLVSGTGEQYF
TGTGCCAGCAGCCCTAGCTTGGTTAGCGGGACCGGAGAGCAGTACTTC
>15|TRBD2|few|TRBV20-1|TRBJ2-5
CSARAASGRSETQYF
TGCAGTGCTAGAGCGGCTAGCGGGAGGTCTGAGACCCAGTACTTC
>15|TRBD1|few|TRBV28|TRBJ2-5
CASSPPTGGEGTQYF
TGTGCCAGCAGTCCCCCGACAGGGGGCGAGGGGACCCAGTACTTC
>14|.|.|TRBV5-1|TRBJ2-4
CASSLGGAKNIQYF
TGCGCCAGCAGCTTGGGGGGAGCCAAAAACATTCAGTACTTC
>14|.|.|TRBV30|TRBJ1-1
CAWIPRVAYTEAFF
TGTGCCTGGATTCCCCGAGTTGCATACACTGAAGCTTTCTTT
>18|TRBD1|few|TRBV19|TRBJ2-2
CASSTQGDRGRSTGELFF
TGTGCCAGTAGCACACAAGGGGACAGGGGAAGGTCAACGGGGGAGCTGTTTTTT
>14|.|.|TRBV12-3/TRBV12-4|TRBJ2-5
CASSSTPPLTPQYF
TGTGCCAGCAGTTCCACCCCCCCCCTAACTCCCCAGTACTTC
>13|TRBD1|.|TRBV29-1|TRBJ1-5
CSVGSGGNQPQHF
TGCAGCGTTGGTTCAGGGGGAAATCAGCCCCAGCATTTT
>16|.|few|TRBV6-1|TRBJ2-3
CASSGYGQGSTDTQYF
TGTGCCAGCAGTGGCTATGGGCAGGGGAGCACAGATACGCAGTATTTT
>15|.|.|TRBV29-1|TRBJ1-1
CSGAVSGAPGTEAFF
TGCAGCGGCGCCGTATCAGGGGCCCCGGGCACTGAAGCTTTCTTT
>14|.|few|TRBV12-3/TRBV12-4|TRBJ2-7
CASSLSTGRYEQYF
TGTGCCAGCAGTTTGAGTACAGGGCGCTACGAGCAGTACTTC
>13|.|few|TRBV10-3|TRBJ2-1
CAISEEPYNEQFF
TGTGCCATCAGTGAGGAACCCTACAATGAGCAGTTCTTC
>15|.|.|TRBV7-9|TRBJ2-5
CASSLGDRLWETQYF
TGTGCCAGCAGCTTGGGGGATCGGCTCTGGGAGACCCAGTACTTC
>12|.|few|TRBV7-2|TRBJ2-7
CASRQGTYEQYF
TGTGCCAGCCGACAAGGTACCTACGAGCAGTACTTC
>16|TRBD1|.|TRBV4-2|TRBJ1-5
CASSQDEQGGNQPQHF
TGTGCCAGCAGCCAAGACGAACAGGGGGGCAATCAGCCCCAGCATTTT
>17|.|.|TRBV6-5|TRBJ2-5
CASSYSGPLVPGETQYF
TGTGCCAGCAGTTACTCGGGTCCTCTAGTTCCGGGAGAGACCCAGTACTTC
>15|TRBD2|few|TRBV11-2|TRBJ2-3
CASIRSGRGTDTQYF
TGTGCCAGCATTCGAAGCGGGAGGGGCACAGATACGCAGTATTTT
>12|.|.|TRBV5-5|TRBJ1-2
CASSLVGDGYTF
TGTGCCAGCAGCTTGGTTGGCGACGGCTACACCTTC
>14|TRBD2|few|TRBV5-8|TRBJ2-2
CASSLGTRTGELFF
TGTGCCAGCAGCCTAGGGACTAGAACTGGGGAGCTGTTTTTT
>14|.|few|TRBV5-1|TRBJ2-5
CASSSQGPRETQYF
TGCGCCAGCAGCTCACAGGGACCTAGAGAGACCCAGTACTTC
>13|.|many|TRBV27|TRBJ2-2
CASSFAGVGELFF
TGTGCCAGCAGTTTTGCGGGTGTCGGGGAGCTGTTTTTT
>15|.|.|TRBV15|TRBJ2-7
CATSRGGVGEYEQYF
TGTGCCACCAGCAGAGGAGGGGTGGGGGAGTACGAGCAGTACTTC